Below, 3 T cell receptor beta chains from the same sample are listed, as sequenced in a study of T cells after yellow fever vaccination. One entry per CDR3 protein, called by TCRdb with MiXCR from the 5' RACE reads. This sample has some 300,000 distinct CDR3 sequences, with 3% to 4.5% found just once. The sequenced sample was PBMCs, obtained on the day of the yellow fever booster vaccination. Receptors were obtained from a man aged 18 to 30 who received the YFV17D yellow fever vaccine.

In nucleotides, the CDR3 is TGCAGCGTTGAAGCAGGAGGGGGGGCTGGAGAGACCCAGTACTTC. This sequence encodes CSVEAGGGAGETQYF. The chain carries TRBV29-1 and TRBJ2-5; possible D gene TRBD2, 7 bases. In germline, CDR1 is SQVTM, CDR2 ANQGSEA. Trimming shortened V by 1 base and J by 4 bases, and 16 bases separated the two germline ends. The CDR3 extends over 15 amino acids.

This clonotype came up many times. The V and J genes are TRBV11-2 and TRBJ2-3; a weak D match, TRBD1 (5 bases). Trimming removed 6 bases at V and 6 bases at J, with 10 bases between. There are 12 residues in the CDR3. From germline, CDR1 is SGHAT and CDR2 FQNNGV. The CDR3 nucleotides read TGTGCCAGCAGTTCAGGGTGGGATACGCAGTATTTT. Protein: CASSSGWDTQYF.

This clonotype showed up just a few times. The chain has TRBV4-1 and TRBJ2-5; D is perhaps TRBD2 (6 bases). The CDR3 sequence is 17 residues long. CDR1 is MGHRA, CDR2 YSYEKL, per germline. Trimming removed 1 base from V and 1 base from J, with 16 bases in between. The CDR3 spells CASSQASKGRLQETQYF. Written as DNA, the CDR3 is TGCGCCAGCAGCCAAGCGTCAAAGGGGAGGCTCCAAGAGACCCAGTACTTC.